This T cell receptor (beta chain) is from a study of blood T cell repertoires in COVID-19. About the study: Donors in the United States, Italy and Spain gave samples during acute or convalescent COVID-19.

The V end lost 4 bases, the J end lost 9 bases, and 10 bases lay between the germline ends. Germline CDR1 MNHEY, CDR2 SVGEGT. The CDR3 consists of 13 residues. Using immunoSEQ multiplex PCR, the repertoire was profiled, and TCRdb retains in-frame clones only, with some absent. This table holds over 250,000 clones, 89% found once. This sequence was found in an older woman with acute or convalescent COVID-19. The specimen was peripheral blood. This chain links TRBV6-2 or TRBV6-3 with TRBJ1-6; D is unresolved. CDR3 loop: CASSSTNSSPLHF. The CDR3 bases are TGTGCCAGCAGTTCCACCAACAGTTCACCCCTCCACTTT.